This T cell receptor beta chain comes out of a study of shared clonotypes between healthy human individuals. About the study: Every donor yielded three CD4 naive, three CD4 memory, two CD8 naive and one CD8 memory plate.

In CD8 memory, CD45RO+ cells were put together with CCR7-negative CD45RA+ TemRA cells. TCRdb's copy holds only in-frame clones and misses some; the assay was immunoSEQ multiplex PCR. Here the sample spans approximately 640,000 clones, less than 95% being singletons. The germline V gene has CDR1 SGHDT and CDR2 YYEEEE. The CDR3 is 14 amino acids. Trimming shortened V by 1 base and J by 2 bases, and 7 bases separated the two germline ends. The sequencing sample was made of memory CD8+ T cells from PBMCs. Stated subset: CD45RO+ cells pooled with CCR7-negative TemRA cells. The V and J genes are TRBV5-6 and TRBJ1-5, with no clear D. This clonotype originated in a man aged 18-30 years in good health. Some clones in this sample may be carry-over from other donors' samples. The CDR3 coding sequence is TGTGCCAGCAGCTTGAGCGGCGGCAATCAGCCCCAGCATTTT. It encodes CASSLSGGNQPQHF.